This TCR beta chain was found in a study of STAT3 mutations in large granular lymphocyte leukemia. General study results and limits: Variable sampling intervals and differing treatment regimens complicated linking therapy response to TCR clonal burden changes. In some patients, a small highly pathogenic clone possibly went undetected. In T-cell large granular lymphocyte leukemia, about half of patients showed multiple immunodominant subclonotypes.

The J segment lost 5 bases and the V segment lost 0 bases, leaving 11 bases of the junction unmatched. This CDR3 contains 17 residues. Per germline, CDR1 SQVTM and CDR2 ANQGSEA. Method: immunoSEQ multiplex PCR; TCRdb's copy keeps in-frame clones and lacks some. This table holds under 20,000 clones, roughly 90% found once. Worth noting for this clone: What it binds is unknown.

The TCR was taken from a man in his 60s with T-cell large granular lymphocyte leukemia. Some clones in this sample may be carry-over from other donors' samples. J is TRBJ2-2 and V is TRBV29-1, with 8 positions matching TRBD1. Source material: peripheral blood mononuclear cells. DNA of the CDR3: TGCAGCGTTGAAGATCCATACCAGGGGGCGGGTACCGGGGAGCTGTTTTTT. As protein: CSVEDPYQGAGTGELFF.